This record looks at one TCR beta chain sequence and its context. This entry belongs to a study of T cell responses to AZD1222 COVID-19 vaccine. Clones were read by immunoSEQ multiplex PCR, and TCRdb kept only the in-frame ones, dropping some. The sample lists about 150,000 clones, roughly 90% occurring once. The CDR3 covers 15 residues. Per germline, CDR1 SGHRS and CDR2 YFSETQ. The V and J ends lost 4 bases and 4 bases, in that order; junction bases with no gene match: 7. The sequencing used peripheral blood, collected 28 days after the second AZD1222 dose. This sequence originates from an adult who received the AZD1222 COVID-19 vaccine. The V gene is TRBV5-1, the J gene TRBJ1-2, with 10 bases matching TRBD1. The CDR3 here is CASSLGTGEPYGYTF. The CDR3 DNA reads as TGCGCCAGCAGCCTAGGGACAGGGGAGCCCTATGGCTACACCTTC. Filled out from reference TRBV5-1 and TRBJ1-2, the complete variable domain reads KAGVTQTPRYLIKTRGQQVTLSCSPISGHRSVSWYQQTPGQGLQFLFEYFSETQRNKGNFPGRFSGRQFSNSRSEMNVSTLELGDSALYLCASSLGTGEPYGYTFGSGTRLTVV.